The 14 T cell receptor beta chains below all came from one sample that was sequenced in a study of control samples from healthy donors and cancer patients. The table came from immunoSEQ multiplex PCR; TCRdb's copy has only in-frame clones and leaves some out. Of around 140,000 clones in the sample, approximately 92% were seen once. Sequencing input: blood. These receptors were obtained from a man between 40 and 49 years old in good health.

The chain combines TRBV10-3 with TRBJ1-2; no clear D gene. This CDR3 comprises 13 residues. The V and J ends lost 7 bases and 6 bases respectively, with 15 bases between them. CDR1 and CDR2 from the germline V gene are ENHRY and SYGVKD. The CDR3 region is CAIKGVGLDGYTF. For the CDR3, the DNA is TGTGCCATCAAAGGCGTAGGTTTGGATGGCTACACCTTC.

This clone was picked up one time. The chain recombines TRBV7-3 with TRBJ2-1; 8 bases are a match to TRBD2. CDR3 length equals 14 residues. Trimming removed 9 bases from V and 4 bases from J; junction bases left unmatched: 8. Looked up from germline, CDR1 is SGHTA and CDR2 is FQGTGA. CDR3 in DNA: TGTGCCAGTGCACCGGCGGGGGGATACAATGAGCAGTTCTTC. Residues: CASAPAGGYNEQFF.

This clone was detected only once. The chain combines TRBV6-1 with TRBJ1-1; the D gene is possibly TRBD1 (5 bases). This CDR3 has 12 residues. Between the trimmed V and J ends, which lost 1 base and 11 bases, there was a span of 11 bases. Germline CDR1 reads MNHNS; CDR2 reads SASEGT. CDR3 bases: TGTGCCAGCAGTGAAGAAGGGGAGTCGGCTTTCTTT. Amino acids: CASSEEGESAFF.

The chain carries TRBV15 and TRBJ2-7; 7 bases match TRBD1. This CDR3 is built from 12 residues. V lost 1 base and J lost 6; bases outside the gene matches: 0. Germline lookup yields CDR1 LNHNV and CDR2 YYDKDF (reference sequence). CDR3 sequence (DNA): TGTGCCACCAGCAGAGGGGACAGCGAGCAGTACTTC. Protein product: CATSRGDSEQYF.

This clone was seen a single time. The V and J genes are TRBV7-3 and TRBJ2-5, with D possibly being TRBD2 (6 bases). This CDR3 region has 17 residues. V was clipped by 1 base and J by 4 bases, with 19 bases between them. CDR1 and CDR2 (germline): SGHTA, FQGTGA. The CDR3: CASSLRPTGLSSETQYF. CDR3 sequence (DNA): TGTGCCAGCAGCTTAAGGCCCACGGGACTTTCTTCAGAGACCCAGTACTTC.

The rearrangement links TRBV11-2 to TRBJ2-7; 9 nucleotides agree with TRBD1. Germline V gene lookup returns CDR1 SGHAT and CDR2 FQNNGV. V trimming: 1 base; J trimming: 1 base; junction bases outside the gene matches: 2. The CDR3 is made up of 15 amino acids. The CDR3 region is CASSLVTGGSYEQYF. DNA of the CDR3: TGTGCCAGCAGCTTAGTGACAGGGGGATCCTACGAGCAGTACTTC.

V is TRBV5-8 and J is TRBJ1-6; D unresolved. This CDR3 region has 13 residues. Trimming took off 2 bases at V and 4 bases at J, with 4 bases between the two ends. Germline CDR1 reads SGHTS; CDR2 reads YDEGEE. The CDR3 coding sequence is TGTGCCAGCAGCTTTGGATATAATTCACCCCTCCACTTT. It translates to CASSFGYNSPLHF.

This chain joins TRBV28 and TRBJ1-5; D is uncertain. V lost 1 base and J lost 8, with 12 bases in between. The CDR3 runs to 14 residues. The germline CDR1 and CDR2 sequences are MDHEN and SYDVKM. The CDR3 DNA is TGTGCCAGCAGTTTATCGTGGGGAAGGGAGCCCCAGCATTTT. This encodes CASSLSWGREPQHF. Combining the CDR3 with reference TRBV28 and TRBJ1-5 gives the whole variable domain DVKVTQSSRYLVKRTGEKVFLECVQDMDHENMFWYRQDPGLGLRLIYFSYDVKMKEKGDIPEGYSVSREKKERFSLILESASTNQTSMYLCASSLSWGREPQHFGDGTRLSIL.

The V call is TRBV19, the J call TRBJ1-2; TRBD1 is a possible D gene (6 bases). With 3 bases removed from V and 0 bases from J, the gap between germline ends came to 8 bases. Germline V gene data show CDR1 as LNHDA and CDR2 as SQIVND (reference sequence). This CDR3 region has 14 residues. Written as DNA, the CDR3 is TGTGCCAGTAGTATTGGGGGCACTAACTATGGCTACACCTTC. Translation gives CASSIGGTNYGYTF.

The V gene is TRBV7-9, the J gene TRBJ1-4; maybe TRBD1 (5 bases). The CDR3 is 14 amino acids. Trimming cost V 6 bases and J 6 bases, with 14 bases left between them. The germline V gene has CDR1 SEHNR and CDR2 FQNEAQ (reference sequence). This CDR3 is CASSKGRGYEKLFF. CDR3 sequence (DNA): TGTGCCAGCAGTAAGGGACGGGGCTATGAAAAACTGTTTTTT.

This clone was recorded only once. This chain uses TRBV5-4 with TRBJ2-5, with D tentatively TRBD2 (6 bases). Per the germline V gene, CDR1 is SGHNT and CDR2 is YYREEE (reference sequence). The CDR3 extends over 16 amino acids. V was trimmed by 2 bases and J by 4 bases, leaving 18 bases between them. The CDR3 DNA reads TGTGCCAGCAGCTTAAGGAGGGGCCCGGAGCGAGAGACCCAGTACTTC. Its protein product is CASSLRRGPERETQYF.

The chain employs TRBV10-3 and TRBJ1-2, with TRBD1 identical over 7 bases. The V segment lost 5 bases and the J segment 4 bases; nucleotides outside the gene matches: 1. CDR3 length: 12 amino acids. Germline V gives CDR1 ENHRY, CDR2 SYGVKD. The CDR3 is CAISPGGYGYTF. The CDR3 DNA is TGTGCCATCAGTCCAGGGGGCTATGGCTACACCTTC.

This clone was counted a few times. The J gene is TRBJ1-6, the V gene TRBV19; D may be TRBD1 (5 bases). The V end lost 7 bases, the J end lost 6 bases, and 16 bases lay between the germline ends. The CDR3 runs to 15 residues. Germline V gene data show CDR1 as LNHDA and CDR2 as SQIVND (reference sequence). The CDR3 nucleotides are TGTGCCAGTACCCAGGTGGGGGTAGGTAATTCACCCCTCCACTTT. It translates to CASTQVGVGNSPLHF.

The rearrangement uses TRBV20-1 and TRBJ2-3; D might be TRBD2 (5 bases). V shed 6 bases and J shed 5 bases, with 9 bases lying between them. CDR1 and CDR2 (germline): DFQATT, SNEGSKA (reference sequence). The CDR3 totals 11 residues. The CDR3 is CSAPAGDTQYF. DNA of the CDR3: TGCAGTGCGCCGGCGGGAGATACGCAGTATTTT.